This TCR beta chain was found in a study of tumor and adjacent non-tumor tissue in lung cancer. Background on the study: Patients were aged about 30 to 80, around ten men and about 5 women, stage I to III. Study conclusions and caveats: Top 100 clones took a larger repertoire share in normal lung. TCR diversity was significantly greater in tumor than normal lung tissue.

TCRbeta libraries were built with three rounds of nested PCR, modified from ARM-PCR. TCRdb passed the multiplex PCR reads through MiXCR, listing each CDR3 protein once. The sample yields under 150,000 distinct CDR3 sequences, approximately 66% seen once. This sample's RNA came from whole unsorted tissue. The germline gives CDR1 SGHNT, CDR2 YENEEA. V lost 0 bases to trimming and J lost 8 bases, with 5 bases between them. CDR3 size: 12 residues. By frequency in the sample, this clonotype is large. Its specificity is not known. Sequences were obtained from lung tumor tissue. This TCR came from a man in his sixties with small cell lung cancer. The chain recombines TRBV11-3 with TRBJ2-4; TRBD1 or TRBD2 may be the D gene (5 bases each). CDR3 nucleotides: TGTGCCAGCAGCTTAGAGGGACACATTCAGTACTTC. Amino acids: CASSLEGHIQYF. Full variable domain (missing parts from reference TRBV11-3 and TRBJ2-4): EAGVVQSPRYKIIEKKQPVAFWCNPISGHNTLYWYLQNLGQGPELLIRYENEEAVDDSQLPKDRFSAERLKGVDSTLKIQPAELGDSAVYLCASSLEGHIQYFGAGTRLSVL.